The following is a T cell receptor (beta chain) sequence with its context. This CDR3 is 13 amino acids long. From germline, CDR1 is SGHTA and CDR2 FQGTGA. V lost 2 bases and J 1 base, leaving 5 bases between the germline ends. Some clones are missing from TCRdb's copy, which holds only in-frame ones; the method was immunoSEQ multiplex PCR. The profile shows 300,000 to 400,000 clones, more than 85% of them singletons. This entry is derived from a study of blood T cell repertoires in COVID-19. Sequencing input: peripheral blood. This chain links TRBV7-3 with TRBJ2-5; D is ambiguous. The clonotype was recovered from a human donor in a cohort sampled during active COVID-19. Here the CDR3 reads CASSLDTQETQYF. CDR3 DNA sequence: TGTGCCAGCAGCTTAGACACCCAAGAGACCCAGTACTTC.